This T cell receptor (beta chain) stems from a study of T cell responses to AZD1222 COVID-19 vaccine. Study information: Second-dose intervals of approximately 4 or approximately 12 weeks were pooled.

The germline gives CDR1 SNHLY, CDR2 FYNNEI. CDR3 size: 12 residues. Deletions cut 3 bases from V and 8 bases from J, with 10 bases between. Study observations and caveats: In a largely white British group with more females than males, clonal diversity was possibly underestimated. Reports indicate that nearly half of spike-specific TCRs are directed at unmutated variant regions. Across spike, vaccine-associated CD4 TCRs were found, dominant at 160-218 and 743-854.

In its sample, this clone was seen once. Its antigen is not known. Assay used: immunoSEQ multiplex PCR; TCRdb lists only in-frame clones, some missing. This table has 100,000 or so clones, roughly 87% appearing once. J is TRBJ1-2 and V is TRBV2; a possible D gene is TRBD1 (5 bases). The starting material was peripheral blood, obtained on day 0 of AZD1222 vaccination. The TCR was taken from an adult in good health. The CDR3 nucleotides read TGTGCCAGCAGTGACCCGCGGGGCGGCTACACCTTC. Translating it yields CASSDPRGGYTF.